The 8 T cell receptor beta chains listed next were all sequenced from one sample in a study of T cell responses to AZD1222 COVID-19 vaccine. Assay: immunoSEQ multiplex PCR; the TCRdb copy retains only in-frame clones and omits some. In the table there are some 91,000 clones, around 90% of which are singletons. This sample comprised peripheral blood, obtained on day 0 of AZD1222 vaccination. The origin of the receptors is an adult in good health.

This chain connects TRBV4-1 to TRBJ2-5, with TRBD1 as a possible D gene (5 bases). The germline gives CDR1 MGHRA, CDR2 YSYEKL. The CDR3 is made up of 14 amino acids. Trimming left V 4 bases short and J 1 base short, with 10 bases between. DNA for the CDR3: TGCGCCAGCAGCCCGTCAGGGATCCAAGAGACCCAGTACTTC. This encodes CASSPSGIQETQYF.

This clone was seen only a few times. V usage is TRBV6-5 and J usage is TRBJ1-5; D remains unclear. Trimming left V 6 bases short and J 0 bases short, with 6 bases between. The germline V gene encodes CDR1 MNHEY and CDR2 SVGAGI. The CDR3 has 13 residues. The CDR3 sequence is CASSFNSNQPQHF. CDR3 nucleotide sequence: TGTGCCAGCAGCTTTAATAGCAATCAGCCCCAGCATTTT.

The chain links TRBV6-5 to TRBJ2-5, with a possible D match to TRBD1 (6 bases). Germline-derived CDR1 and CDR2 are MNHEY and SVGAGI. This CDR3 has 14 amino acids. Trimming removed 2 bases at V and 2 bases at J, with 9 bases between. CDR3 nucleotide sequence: TGTGCCAGCAGTTACGGGGGCAGACAAGAGACCCAGTACTTC. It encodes CASSYGGRQETQYF.

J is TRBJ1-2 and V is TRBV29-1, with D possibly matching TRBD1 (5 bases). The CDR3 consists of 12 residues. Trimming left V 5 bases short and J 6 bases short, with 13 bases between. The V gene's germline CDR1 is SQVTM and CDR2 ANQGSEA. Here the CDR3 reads CSVRGPKDGYTF. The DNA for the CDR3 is TGCAGCGTTCGGGGCCCTAAGGATGGCTACACCTTC.

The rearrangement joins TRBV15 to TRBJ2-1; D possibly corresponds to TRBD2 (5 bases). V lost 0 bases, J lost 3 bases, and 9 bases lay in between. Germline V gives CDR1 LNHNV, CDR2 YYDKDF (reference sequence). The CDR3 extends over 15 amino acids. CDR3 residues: CATSRDVSVYNEQFF. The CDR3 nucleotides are TGTGCCACCAGCAGAGATGTTAGCGTCTACAATGAGCAGTTCTTC.

The CDR3 reads CASSRDRGGYTF. In nucleotides, the CDR3 is TGTGCCAGCAGTCGCGACAGGGGTGGCTACACCTTC. The genes are TRBV7-9 and TRBJ1-2, with 8 bases matching TRBD1. The germline V gene encodes CDR1 SEHNR and CDR2 FQNEAQ (reference sequence). Losses at the gene ends were 6 bases for V and 7 bases for J; bases not matched to a gene: 4. The CDR3 length is 12 residues.

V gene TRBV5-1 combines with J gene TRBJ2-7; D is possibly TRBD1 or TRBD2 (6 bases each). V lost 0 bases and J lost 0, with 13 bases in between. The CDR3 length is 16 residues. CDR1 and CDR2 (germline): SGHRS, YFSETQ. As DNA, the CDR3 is TGCGCCAGCAGCTTGGGGCTGCGGGACATCTCCTACGAGCAGTACTTC. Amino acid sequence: CASSLGLRDISYEQYF.

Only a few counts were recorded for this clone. The CDR3 DNA reads TGTGCCAGCAGTTCCCCCACTAGCGGGAAAAGAGATACGCAGTATTTT. Amino acid sequence: CASSSPTSGKRDTQYF. The rearrangement links TRBV27 to TRBJ2-3; TRBD2 aligns across 10 bases. The V gene end was trimmed by 4 bases and the J gene end by 5 bases; junction bases not matched to a gene: 9. CDR1 is MNHEY and CDR2 is SMNVEV in the germline V gene (reference sequence). CDR3 length: 16 amino acids.